These 15 T cell receptor beta chains share one sample of origin, sequenced in a study of cytomegalovirus exposure and HLA in healthy donors (TCRdb year 2017). Library prep was done by the immunoSEQ multiplex PCR assay. For the multiplex PCR, a mixture combining 60 forward primers for TCR Vbeta segments and 13 reverse primers for TCR Jbeta segments was used. TCRdb took this table from immuneACCESS and kept in-frame rearrangements with V and J called. Such tables lack part of the clones; where checked against another copy, unresolved V genes explain under half of the gap, and the rest is unexplained. The sample table records 130,000 or so clones; roughly 8.6% of these occur just once. About 6% of the sample is in the top ten clones. Source material: PBMCs. The source of these receptors is a woman in her thirties or forties in good health and CMV-seropositive.

This clone has only a few counts. The rearrangement links TRBV19 to TRBJ2-7; D is possibly TRBD2 (5 bases). In germline, CDR1 is LNHDA, CDR2 SQIVND (reference sequence). The CDR3 covers 13 residues. The V end was cut by 3 bases, the J end by 3 bases, with 9 bases between. For the CDR3, the DNA is TGTGCCAGTAGTATGGGCGCGGGCTACGAGCAGTACTTC. It is translated as CASSMGAGYEQYF.

The V call is TRBV30, the J call TRBJ2-1, with a tentative D call TRBD1 (6 bases). V was cut by 1 base and J by 13 bases, with 17 bases left in between. Germline V gives CDR1 GTSNPN, CDR2 SVGIG (reference sequence). The CDR3 contains 13 residues. The CDR3 DNA sequence: TGTGCCTGGAGTGGCACAGTTATGGACAGTCAGTTCTTC. This translates into CAWSGTVMDSQFF.

The rearrangement uses TRBV27 and TRBJ1-2; 8 bases are shared with TRBD1. V shed 7 bases and J 7 bases; nucleotides not matched to a gene: 20. The CDR3 sequence is 17 residues long. Per germline, CDR1 MNHEY and CDR2 SMNVEV (reference sequence). CDR3 loop: CASTHSRDRSAMTGYTF. The CDR3 region has the DNA TGTGCCAGCACCCACAGCCGGGACAGGAGCGCGATGACTGGCTACACCTTC.

J is TRBJ2-7 and V is TRBV27; 7 bases match TRBD1. Trimming took 5 bases from V and 2 from J; bases not matched to a gene: 6. There are 14 residues in the CDR3. The germline gives CDR1 MNHEY, CDR2 SMNVEV (reference sequence). CDR3 coding DNA: TGTGCCAGCAGTCGAGGGACAGTCGCCTACGAGCAGTACTTC. It is translated as CASSRGTVAYEQYF.

The V and J genes are TRBV9 and TRBJ1-1; D may be TRBD1 (6 bases). Trimming shortened V by 4 bases and J by 3 bases, and 19 bases separated the two germline ends. Germline assignment: CDR1 SGDLS and CDR2 YYNGEE. The CDR3 is 16 amino acids. The CDR3 DNA follows: TGTGCCAGCAGCCCGAGGCGTGGGGGGGCGGACACTGAAGCTTTCTTT. As protein: CASSPRRGGADTEAFF.

The rearrangement uses TRBV30 and TRBJ1-6, with D perhaps TRBD1 (6 bases). The CDR3 sequence is 14 residues long. In germline, CDR1 is GTSNPN, CDR2 SVGIG (reference sequence). Trimming took 4 bases from V and 2 from J, leaving 9 bases between them. This CDR3 reads CAWTRTAYNSPLHF. The CDR3 coding sequence is TGTGCCTGGACTCGGACAGCCTATAATTCACCCCTCCACTTT.

Details on this clone: Other nucleotide sequences from this sample produce the same CDR3. The chain combines TRBV6-1 with TRBJ1-4; D unresolved. This CDR3 spans 14 amino acids. The V end was cut by 4 bases, the J end by 0 bases, with 6 bases between. Germline assignment: CDR1 MNHNS and CDR2 SASEGT. The chain's CDR3 is CASSATATNEKLFF. Here the CDR3 DNA reads TGTGCCAGCAGTGCCACTGCAACTAATGAAAAACTGTTTTTT.

This clone was picked up a small number of times. The chain recombines TRBV6-1 with TRBJ2-7, with unresolved D. Germline-derived CDR1 and CDR2 are MNHNS and SASEGT. This CDR3 is 13 amino acids long. The ends were cut back, 2 bases at V and 4 bases at J, with 9 bases in the middle. The CDR3 nucleotides are TGTGCCAGCAGTGAACAGGCCTTTTACGAGCAGTACTTC. Translating gives CASSEQAFYEQYF.

This clone was detected a few times. This CDR3 is CASSLTPGQGTYEQYF. In nucleotides, the CDR3 is TGTGCCAGCAGCCTCACACCGGGACAGGGAACCTACGAGCAGTACTTC. V is TRBV14 and J is TRBJ2-7; 9 bases agree with TRBD1. The CDR3 extends over 16 amino acids. The J segment lost 2 bases and the V segment lost 4 bases, leaving 9 bases of the junction unmatched. Per the germline V gene, CDR1 is SGHDN and CDR2 is FVKESK. Based on the CDR3 plus reference TRBV14 and TRBJ2-7, the full variable domain is EAGVTQFPSHSVIEKGQTVTLRCDPISGHDNLYWYRRVMGKEIKFLLHFVKESKQDESGMPNNRFLAERTGGTYSTLKVQPAELEDSGVYFCASSLTPGQGTYEQYFGPGTRLTVT.

The genes are TRBV6-1 and TRBJ1-2; 8 bases are a match to TRBD1. V lost 6 bases to trimming and J lost 2 bases; unmatched junction nucleotides: 2. In germline, CDR1 is MNHNS, CDR2 SASEGT. The CDR3 has 13 residues. DNA for the CDR3: TGTGCCAGCAGGACAGGGGCCAACTATGGCTACACCTTC. Protein sequence: CASRTGANYGYTF.

The V gene is TRBV7-9, the J gene TRBJ1-6; D unclear. The germline V gene encodes CDR1 SEHNR and CDR2 FQNEAQ (reference sequence). V shed 4 bases and J shed 8 bases, with 12 bases lying between them. This CDR3 is built from 14 residues. CDR3 sequence: CASSSQGEDSPLHF. The CDR3 DNA reads as TGTGCCAGCAGCTCACAAGGAGAGGATTCACCCCTCCACTTT. Full variable domain (rest looked up from reference TRBV7-9 and TRBJ1-6): DTGVSQNPRHKITKRGQNVTFRCDPISEHNRLYWYRQTLGQGPEFLTYFQNEAQLEKSRLLSDRFSAERPKGSFSTLEIQRTEQGDSAMYLCASSSQGEDSPLHFGNGTRLTVT.

The J gene is TRBJ2-1, the V gene TRBV11-3; no reliable D call. With 0 bases removed from V and 0 bases from J, the gap between germline ends came to 9 bases. The germline CDR1 and CDR2 sequences are SGHNT and YENEEA. The CDR3 extends over 16 amino acids. The CDR3 region is CASSLDTYTSYNEQFF. The DNA of the CDR3 is TGTGCCAGCAGCTTAGACACTTATACCTCCTACAATGAGCAGTTCTTC.

This clone was picked up a small number of times. The DNA for the CDR3 is TGTGCCAGCATCACCGGGGGACAGGGGGCCGGGGAGCTGTTTTTT. This codes for CASITGGQGAGELFF. V and J are TRBV6-1 and TRBJ2-2, with TRBD1 matching over 11 bases. This CDR3 has 15 amino acids. The V segment lost 7 bases and the J segment 6 bases; nucleotides outside the gene matches: 7. CDR1 MNHNS and CDR2 SASEGT come from the germline V gene.

The V and J genes are TRBV18 and TRBJ2-5; D may be TRBD2 (5 bases). V shed 2 bases and J shed 4 bases, with 8 bases lying between them. This CDR3 has 13 residues. In germline, CDR1 is KGHSH, CDR2 LQKENI. The CDR3 reads CASSPDLAETQYF. The CDR3 DNA is TGTGCCAGCTCACCAGACCTAGCAGAGACCCAGTACTTC. The variable domain in full, with the rest retrieved from reference TRBV18 and TRBJ2-5, is NAGVMQNPRHLVRRRGQEARLRCSPMKGHSHVYWYRQLPEEGLKFMVYLQKENIIDESGMPKERFSAEFPKEGPSILRIQQVVRGDSAAYFCASSPDLAETQYFGPGTRLLVL.

This clone was observed a few times. The chain is built from TRBV7-8 and TRBJ1-1, with D possibly matching TRBD1 (6 bases). Trimming shortened V by 3 bases and J by 0 bases, and 14 bases separated the two germline ends. The CDR3 consists of 16 residues. From germline, CDR1 is SGHVS and CDR2 FQNEAQ. CDR3 nucleotides: TGTGCCAGCAGCTTGACAGGAGGATACATGAACACTGAAGCTTTCTTT. Translated: CASSLTGGYMNTEAFF.